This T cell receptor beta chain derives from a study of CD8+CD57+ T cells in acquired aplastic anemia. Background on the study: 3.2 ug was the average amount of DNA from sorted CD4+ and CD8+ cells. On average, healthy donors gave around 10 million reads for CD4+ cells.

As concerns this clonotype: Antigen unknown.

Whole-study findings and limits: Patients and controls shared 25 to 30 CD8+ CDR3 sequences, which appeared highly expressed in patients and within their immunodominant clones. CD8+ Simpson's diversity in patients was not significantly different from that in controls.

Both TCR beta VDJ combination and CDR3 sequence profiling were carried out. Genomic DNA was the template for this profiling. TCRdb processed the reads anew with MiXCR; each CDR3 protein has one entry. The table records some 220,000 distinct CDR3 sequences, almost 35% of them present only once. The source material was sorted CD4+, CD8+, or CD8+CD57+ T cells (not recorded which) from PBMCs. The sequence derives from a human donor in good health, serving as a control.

The CDR3 DNA follows: TGTGCCAGCAGTTTTAAGCGGGACGGGGAGCTGTTTTTT. Encoded protein: CASSFKRDGELFF. The chain uses TRBV12-3 or TRBV12-4 and TRBJ2-2; 7 nucleotides match TRBD2. The CDR3 length is 13 residues. Trimming at V came to 3 bases and at J to 7 bases, leaving 2 bases not matched to a gene.